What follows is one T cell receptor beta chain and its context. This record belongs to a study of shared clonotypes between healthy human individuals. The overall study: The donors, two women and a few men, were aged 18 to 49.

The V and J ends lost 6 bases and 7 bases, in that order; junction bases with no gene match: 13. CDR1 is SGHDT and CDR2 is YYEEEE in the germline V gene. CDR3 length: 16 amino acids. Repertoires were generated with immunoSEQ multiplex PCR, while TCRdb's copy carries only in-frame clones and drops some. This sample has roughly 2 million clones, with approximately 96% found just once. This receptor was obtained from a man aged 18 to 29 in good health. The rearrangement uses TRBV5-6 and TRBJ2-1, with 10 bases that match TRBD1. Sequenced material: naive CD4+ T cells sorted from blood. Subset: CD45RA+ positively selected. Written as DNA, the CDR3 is TGTGCCAGCACCAAAGACTCGGGACAGGGGTGGAATGAGCAGTTCTTC. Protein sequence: CASTKDSGQGWNEQFF.